A selection of T cell receptor beta chains follows, all from one sample in a study of blood T cell repertoires in COVID-19. The data were produced by immunoSEQ multiplex PCR, yet TCRdb's version contains in-frame clones alone and is incomplete. This table holds approximately 140,000 clones, 65% to 90% found once. The sample was peripheral blood. All receptors derive from a man between 65 and 85 years old with acute or convalescent COVID-19. Each CDR3 is given with its conserved first and last residue. A D gene is named only where the DNA matches it firmly. The listing skips clone size in some rows; elsewhere it reads once, few, many or a size class.

V gene,J gene,D gene,clone size,CDR3 DNA,CDR3 protein
TRBV7-9,TRBJ2-3,TRBD2,-,TGTGCCAGCAGCCCCAGCGGGGGCGCAGATACGCAGTATTTT,CASSPSGGADTQYF
TRBV18,TRBJ2-3,TRBD2,-,TGTGCCAGCTCTGACGGACTAGCGGCAAGCACAGATACGCAGTATTTT,CASSDGLAASTDTQYF
TRBV9,TRBJ2-2,TRBD2,-,TGTGCCAGCAGCCCCTGGGAGGGCGGGAACACCGGGGAGCTGTTTTTT,CASSPWEGGNTGELFF
TRBV7-3,TRBJ2-1,TRBD2,-,TGTGCCAGCAGCTTCCGGGAGGCATCCTACAATGAGCAGTTCTTC,CASSFREASYNEQFF
TRBV6-5,TRBJ1-6,TRBD1,-,TGTGCCAGCAGTTACTCGTCAGGGGGAAACTCACCCCTCCACTTT,CASSYSSGGNSPLHF
TRBV19,TRBJ2-1,TRBD2,-,TGTGCCAGTTCGGGGGGGGAGTCTCCTCGGAATGAGCAGTTCTTC,CASSGGESPRNEQFF
TRBV3-1/TRBV3-2,TRBJ2-3,-,-,TGTGCCAGCAGCCAAGCGGTGAGAACGAGCACAGATACGCAGTATTTT,CASSQAVRTSTDTQYF
TRBV29-1,TRBJ2-7,-,-,TGCAGCGCCCAGGGGAGCTCCTACGAGCAGTACTTC,CSAQGSSYEQYF
TRBV27,TRBJ2-5,TRBD2,-,TGTGCCAGCAGACCCACTAGCGGGAGGTTTGAGACCCAGTACTTC,CASRPTSGRFETQYF
TRBV5-4,TRBJ1-4,-,-,TGTGCCAGCAGCTTGCAGCAGGGTGGAGCAACTAATGAAAAACTGTTTTTT,CASSLQQGGATNEKLFF
TRBV29-1,TRBJ1-2,TRBD1,-,TGCAGCAGTGGGGACAGACAAACGCCCTATGGCTACACCTTC,CSSGDRQTPYGYTF
TRBV30,TRBJ1-4,-,-,TGTGCCTGGACCGTGAAAGGAGAAGATGAAAAACTGTTTTTT,CAWTVKGEDEKLFF
TRBV29-1,TRBJ1-2,TRBD1,-,TGCAGCGTTGACAAACGGGACAGGGGGCAGGACTATGGCTACACCTTC,CSVDKRDRGQDYGYTF
TRBV7-2,TRBJ2-3,TRBD2,-,TGTGCCAGCAGCCCCACTAGCGGGAGGGCAGTGGGAAATACGCAGTATTTT,CASSPTSGRAVGNTQYF
TRBV7-9,TRBJ2-3,TRBD2,once,TGTGCCAGCAGGCCCTCCAGCGGGGGATCAGATACGCAGTATTTT,CASRPSSGGSDTQYF
TRBV28,TRBJ2-7,TRBD1,-,TGTGCCAGCAGAGCCCCAGGGGGCTTAGCCTACGAGCAGTACTTC,CASRAPGGLAYEQYF
TRBV27,TRBJ1-2,-,-,TGTGCCAGCAAAAAGGAGACAGAAAAAAAACCTAACTATGGCTACACCTTC,CASKKETEKKPNYGYTF
TRBV19,TRBJ1-3,-,-,TGTGCCAGTAGTATCCAGGGAAGAAACACCATATATTTT,CASSIQGRNTIYF
TRBV29-1,TRBJ2-3,TRBD1,-,TGCAGCGTTAGACAGGGGGGCACAGATACGCAGTATTTT,CSVRQGGTDTQYF
TRBV2,TRBJ2-5,-,-,TGTGCCAGCAGTGAGACAGGCCGGGGGGAAGAGACCCAGTACTTC,CASSETGRGEETQYF
TRBV7-2,TRBJ2-2,-,-,TGTGCCAGCAGCTTAGGCAGGACTACCCACACCGGGGAGCTGTTTTTT,CASSLGRTTHTGELFF
TRBV13,TRBJ2-7,TRBD1,-,TGTGCCAGCAGCTCCGGACAGGGGGTCTACGAGCAGTACTTC,CASSSGQGVYEQYF